The 6 T cell receptor beta chains in this list originate from one sample, sequenced in a study of blood T cell repertoires in COVID-19 (dated by TCRdb to 2020 to 2021). Receptor libraries were prepared by the immunoSEQ multiplex PCR assay. TCRdb stores this immuneACCESS table with in-frame sequences only. Part of the clones is absent; in the studies checked, under half of the shortfall reflects unresolved V genes, and no reason is known for the rest. The sample has 150,000 to 200,000 clones on record, roughly nine tenths of them singletons. Of the sample, just under 25% is held by the ten largest clones. The sample consisted of PBMCs or T cells enriched from blood (not recorded which). Receptors were obtained from a woman between 40 and 50 years old in a cohort exposed to, infected with or recovered from COVID-19 (not recorded which).

This clone was found many times. V is TRBV30 and J is TRBJ1-6; D might be TRBD1 (5 bases). This CDR3 is built from 14 residues. CDR1 GTSNPN and CDR2 SVGIG come from the germline V gene (reference sequence). V was clipped by 3 bases and J by 5 bases, with 11 bases between them. CDR3 residues: CAWSGGTDNSPLHF. The CDR3 DNA sequence: TGTGCCTGGAGCGGGGGAACGGATAATTCACCCCTCCACTTT.

This clone was detected only a few times. The DNA of the CDR3 is TGTGCCAGCGCGCCCGGGGGGAAGGCTGAAAAACTGTTTTTT. Encoded protein: CASAPGGKAEKLFF. The chain couples TRBV7-9 to TRBJ1-4, with D possibly matching TRBD1 (5 bases). Germline V lookup: CDR1 SEHNR, CDR2 FQNEAQ (reference sequence). V was trimmed by 8 bases and J by 7 bases, leaving 17 bases between them. The CDR3 has 14 amino acids.

The V gene is TRBV11-2, the J gene TRBJ2-3, with TRBD2 matching over 11 bases. Germline loops: CDR1 SGHAT, CDR2 FQNNGV. J lost 4 bases, V lost 3 bases, and 9 bases had no gene match. This CDR3 spans 17 amino acids. The CDR3: CASSFPRVAGGADTQYF. The CDR3 DNA follows: TGTGCCAGCAGCTTTCCCAGGGTAGCGGGAGGGGCAGATACGCAGTATTTT.

The rearrangement uses TRBV3-1 (or the pseudogene TRBV3-2) and TRBJ2-2, with unresolved D. The V gene's germline CDR1 is LGHDT and CDR2 YNNKEL (reference sequence). The V and J ends lost 5 bases and 6 bases respectively, with 4 bases between them. This CDR3 contains 11 residues. The CDR3 DNA follows: TGTGCCAGCAGCTCATCCGGGGAGCTGTTTTTT. Translated, it gives CASSSSGELFF.

The chain is built from TRBV28 and TRBJ2-7; 9 bases are shared with TRBD1. Germline CDR1 MDHEN, CDR2 SYDVKM. The CDR3 loop spans 14 amino acids. V dropped 11 bases and J dropped 6; count of bases not matched to a gene: 14. In nucleotides, the CDR3 is TGTGCCTCCGCTCCGGGACAGGGAAATGGCGAGCAGTACTTC. Encoded protein: CASAPGQGNGEQYF. Full variable domain (outside the CDR3, taken from reference TRBV28 and TRBJ2-7): DVKVTQSSRYLVKRTGEKVFLECVQDMDHENMFWYRQDPGLGLRLIYFSYDVKMKEKGDIPEGYSVSREKKERFSLILESASTNQTSMYLCASAPGQGNGEQYFGPGTRLTVT.

The table lists this clone with a few counts. This sample includes further DNA sequences coding for the same CDR3. The V and J genes are TRBV24-1 and TRBJ2-5, with TRBD2 matching over 8 bases. The CDR3 has 15 residues. Germline CDR1 reads KGHDR; CDR2 reads SFDVKD. After removal of 1 base from V and 4 bases from J, the junction contained 4 bases not matched to a gene. The CDR3: CATSDLRGGGETQYF. The CDR3 region has the DNA TGTGCCACCAGTGATTTACGGGGGGGTGGAGAGACCCAGTACTTC.